These 10 T cell receptor beta chains share one sample of origin, sequenced in a study of siplizumab effects on memory and regulatory T cells. Profiled with immunoSEQ multiplex PCR; TCRdb holds only in-frame clones, not every one. Of under 140,000 clones listed, 80% to 95% are singletons. The sample taken for sequencing was CD4+ T cells sorted from blood. These receptors were taken from a human donor in good health.

This chain uses TRBV5-4 with TRBJ1-1; 8 bases match TRBD1. Germline assignment: CDR1 SGHNT and CDR2 YYREEE (reference sequence). After removal of 4 bases from V and 6 bases from J, the junction contained 14 bases not matched to a gene. This CDR3 contains 16 residues. DNA of the CDR3: TGTGCCAGCAGCCCGCCTTCTGGGACAGGCCGGTCTGAAGCTTTCTTT. This encodes CASSPPSGTGRSEAFF.

The chain joins TRBV11-2 to TRBJ2-3, with D hard to call. Trimming removed 5 bases from V and 3 bases from J, with 9 bases in between. The CDR3 runs 13 residues. CDR1 is SGHAT, CDR2 FQNNGV, per germline. The CDR3 sequence is CASSPSETDTQYF. CDR3 sequence (DNA): TGTGCCAGCAGCCCCTCTGAGACAGATACGCAGTATTTT.

This rearrangement joins TRBV18 to TRBJ1-1; D not resolved. This CDR3 region has 14 residues. With 4 bases removed from V and 2 bases from J, the gap between germline ends came to 11 bases. CDR1 is KGHSH, CDR2 LQKENI, per germline. CDR3 sequence: CASSQNIDNTEAFF. The DNA for the CDR3 is TGTGCCAGCTCACAAAACATAGATAACACTGAAGCTTTCTTT.

This rearrangement joins TRBV27 to TRBJ2-7; 10 positions agree with TRBD1. The CDR3 has 15 amino acids. V lost 0 bases to trimming and J lost 4 bases; unmatched junction nucleotides: 3. From germline, CDR1 is MNHEY and CDR2 SMNVEV (reference sequence). The CDR3 region is CASSLSGQGVYEQYF. In DNA, the CDR3 is TGTGCCAGCAGTTTATCCGGACAGGGGGTTTACGAGCAGTACTTC.

The rearrangement uses TRBV7-2 and TRBJ1-1, with 8 nucleotides matching TRBD1. Germline assignment: CDR1 SGHTA and CDR2 FQGNSA. J gave up 1 base and V 6 bases, and 7 bases lay outside the gene matches. This CDR3 contains 15 residues. The chain's CDR3 is CASRSRQGRNTEAFF. CDR3 in DNA: TGTGCCAGCAGGTCCAGACAGGGGCGGAACACTGAAGCTTTCTTT.

The chain has TRBV5-1 and TRBJ2-5; 8 bases are shared with TRBD2. V lost 0 bases, J lost 4 bases, and 11 bases stayed unmatched. The CDR3 length is 17 residues. CDR1 is SGHRS, CDR2 YFSETQ, per germline. CDR3 sequence reads: CASSLGGRSGGLETQYF. Written as DNA, the CDR3 is TGCGCCAGCAGCTTGGGCGGGAGGAGCGGAGGATTAGAGACCCAGTACTTC.

The V and J genes are TRBV6-1 and TRBJ1-2; tentatively, D is TRBD1 (5 bases). Germline-derived CDR1 and CDR2 are MNHNS and SASEGT. The CDR3 has 13 residues. Trimming pared 6 bases from V and 2 bases from J, leaving 10 bases between. The CDR3 is CASSGTGNYGYTF. In DNA form, the CDR3 reads TGTGCCAGCAGCGGGACCGGCAACTATGGCTACACCTTC.

The V call is TRBV19, the J call TRBJ2-6, with TRBD1 matching over 9 bases. In germline, CDR1 is LNHDA, CDR2 SQIVND (reference sequence). The CDR3 has 17 residues. Trimming cost V 11 bases and J 2 bases; bases outside gene matches: 13. The CDR3 reads CASIRGTGTTGANVLTF. In DNA form, the CDR3 reads TGTGCCTCTATCAGGGGGACAGGGACGACTGGGGCCAACGTCCTGACTTTC.

The CDR3 sequence is CASRVDRGSGNTIYF. CDR3 DNA sequence: TGTGCCAGCAGAGTCGACAGGGGGTCTGGAAACACCATATATTTT. The chain carries TRBV2 and TRBJ1-3; 9 bases match TRBD1. The CDR3 totals 15 residues. The junction had 4 bases not matched to a gene; V was cut back by 6 bases and J by 1 base. In germline, CDR1 is SNHLY, CDR2 FYNNEI.

J is TRBJ2-7 and V is TRBV27; 7 bases are a match to TRBD1. This CDR3 is 14 amino acids long. Germline V gives CDR1 MNHEY, CDR2 SMNVEV (reference sequence). Trimming removed 3 bases from V and 6 bases from J; junction bases left unmatched: 8. The DNA for the CDR3 is TGTGCCAGCAGTTTGTTCGACAGGGTAGGCGAGCAGTACTTC. Amino acid sequence: CASSLFDRVGEQYF.